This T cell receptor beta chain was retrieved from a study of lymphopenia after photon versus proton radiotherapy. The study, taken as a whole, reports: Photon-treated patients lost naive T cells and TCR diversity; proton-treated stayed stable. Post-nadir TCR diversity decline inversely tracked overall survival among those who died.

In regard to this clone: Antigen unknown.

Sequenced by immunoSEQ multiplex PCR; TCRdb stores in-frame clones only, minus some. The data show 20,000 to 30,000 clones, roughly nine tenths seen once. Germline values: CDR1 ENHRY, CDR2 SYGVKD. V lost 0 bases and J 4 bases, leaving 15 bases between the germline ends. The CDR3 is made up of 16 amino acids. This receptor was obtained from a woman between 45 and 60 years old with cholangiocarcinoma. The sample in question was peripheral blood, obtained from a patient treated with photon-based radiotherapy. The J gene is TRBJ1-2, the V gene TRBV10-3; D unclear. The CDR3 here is CAISESSHSGSYGYTF. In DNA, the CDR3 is TGTGCCATCAGTGAGTCGAGTCACAGCGGATCCTATGGCTACACCTTC.